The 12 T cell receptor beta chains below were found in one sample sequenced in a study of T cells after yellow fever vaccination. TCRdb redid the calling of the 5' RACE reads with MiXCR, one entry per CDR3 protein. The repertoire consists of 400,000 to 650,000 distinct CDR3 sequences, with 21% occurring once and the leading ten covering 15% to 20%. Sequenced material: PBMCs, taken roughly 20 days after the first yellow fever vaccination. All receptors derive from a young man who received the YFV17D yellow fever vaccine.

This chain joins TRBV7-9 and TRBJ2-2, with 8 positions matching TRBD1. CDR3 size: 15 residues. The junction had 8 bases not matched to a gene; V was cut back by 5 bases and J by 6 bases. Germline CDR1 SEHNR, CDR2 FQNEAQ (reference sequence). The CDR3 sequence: CASSPRTGQPGELFF. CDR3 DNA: TGTGCCAGCAGCCCCAGGACAGGGCAACCCGGGGAGCTGTTTTTT.

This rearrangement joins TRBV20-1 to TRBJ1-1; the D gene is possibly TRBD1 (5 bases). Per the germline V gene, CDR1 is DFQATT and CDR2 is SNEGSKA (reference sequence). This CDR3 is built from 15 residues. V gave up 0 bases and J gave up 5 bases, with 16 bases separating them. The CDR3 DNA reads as TGCAGTGCTAGAGATGAGGGTGCCGGGGGGACTGAAGCTTTCTTT. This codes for CSARDEGAGGTEAFF.

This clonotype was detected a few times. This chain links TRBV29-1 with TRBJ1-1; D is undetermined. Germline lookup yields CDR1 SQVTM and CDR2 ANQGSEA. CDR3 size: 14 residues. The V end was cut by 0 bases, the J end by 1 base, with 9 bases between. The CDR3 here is CSVEDMEENTEAFF. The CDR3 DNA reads TGCAGCGTTGAAGATATGGAGGAGAACACTGAAGCTTTCTTT.

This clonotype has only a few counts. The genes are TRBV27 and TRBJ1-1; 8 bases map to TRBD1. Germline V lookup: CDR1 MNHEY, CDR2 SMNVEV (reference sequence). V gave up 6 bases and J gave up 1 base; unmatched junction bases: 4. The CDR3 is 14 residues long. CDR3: CASSPGGGNTEAFF. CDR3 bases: TGTGCCAGCAGCCCAGGGGGCGGGAACACTGAAGCTTTCTTT.

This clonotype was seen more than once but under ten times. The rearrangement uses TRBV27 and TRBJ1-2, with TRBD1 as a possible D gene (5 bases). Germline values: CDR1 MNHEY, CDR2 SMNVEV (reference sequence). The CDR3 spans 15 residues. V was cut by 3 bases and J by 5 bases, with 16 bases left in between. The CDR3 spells CASSLRGTGGYGYTF. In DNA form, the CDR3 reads TGTGCCAGCAGTTTGAGAGGGACGGGAGGGTATGGCTACACCTTC.

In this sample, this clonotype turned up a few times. Here the CDR3 reads CASSETSLQTQYF. The CDR3 DNA follows: TGTGCCAGCAGCGAGACTAGCTTGCAAACGCAGTATTTT. This rearrangement joins TRBV3-1 to TRBJ2-3; 7 nucleotides line up with TRBD2. J gave up 9 bases and V 5 bases, and 8 bases lay outside the gene matches. This CDR3 has 13 residues. From germline, CDR1 is LGHDT and CDR2 YNNKEL (reference sequence).

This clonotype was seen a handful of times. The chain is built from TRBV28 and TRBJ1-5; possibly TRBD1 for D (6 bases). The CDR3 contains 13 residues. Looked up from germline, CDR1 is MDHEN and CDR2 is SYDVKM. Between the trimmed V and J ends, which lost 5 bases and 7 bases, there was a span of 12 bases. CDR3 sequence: CASSGTRHQPQHF. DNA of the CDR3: TGTGCCAGCAGTGGGACAAGACACCAGCCCCAGCATTTT.

This chain's CDR3 is CSVEADRRETQYF. CDR3 DNA sequence: TGCAGCGTTGAGGCGGACAGGAGAGAGACCCAGTACTTC. The chain recombines TRBV29-1 with TRBJ2-5, with 7 bases identical to TRBD1. CDR1 and CDR2 from the germline V gene are SQVTM and ANQGSEA. The V gene end was trimmed by 3 bases and the J gene end by 4 bases; junction bases not matched to a gene: 5. The CDR3 totals 13 residues. Full variable domain (remainder filled in from reference TRBV29-1 and TRBJ2-5): SAVISQKPSRDICQRGTSLTIQCQVDSQVTMMFWYRQQPGQSLTLIATANQGSEATYESGFVIDKFPISRPNLTFSTLTVSNMSPEDSSIYLCSVEADRRETQYFGPGTRLLVL.

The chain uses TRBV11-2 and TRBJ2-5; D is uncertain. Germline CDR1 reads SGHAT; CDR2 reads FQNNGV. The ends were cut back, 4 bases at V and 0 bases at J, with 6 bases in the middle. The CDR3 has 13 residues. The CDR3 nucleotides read TGTGCCAGCAGCTGGTTGGACCAAGAGACCCAGTACTTC. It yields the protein CASSWLDQETQYF.

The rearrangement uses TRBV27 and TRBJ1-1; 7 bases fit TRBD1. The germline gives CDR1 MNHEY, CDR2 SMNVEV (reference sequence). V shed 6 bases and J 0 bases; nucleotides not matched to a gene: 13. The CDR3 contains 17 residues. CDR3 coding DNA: TGTGCCAGCAGCATGGTTCACGGGACAGTTCTGAACACTGAAGCTTTCTTT. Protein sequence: CASSMVHGTVLNTEAFF.

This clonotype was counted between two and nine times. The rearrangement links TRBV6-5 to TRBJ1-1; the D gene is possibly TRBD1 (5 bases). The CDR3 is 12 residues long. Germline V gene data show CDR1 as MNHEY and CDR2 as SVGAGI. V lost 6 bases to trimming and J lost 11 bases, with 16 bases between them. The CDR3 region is CASSLRGGKAFF. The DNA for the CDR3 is TGTGCCAGCAGCCTACGTGGGGGGAAGGCTTTCTTT.

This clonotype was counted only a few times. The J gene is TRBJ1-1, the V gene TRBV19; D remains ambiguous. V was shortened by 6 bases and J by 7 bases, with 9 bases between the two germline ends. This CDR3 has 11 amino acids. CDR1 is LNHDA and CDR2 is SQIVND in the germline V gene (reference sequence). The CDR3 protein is CASRAGSEAFF. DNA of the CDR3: TGTGCCAGTAGGGCCGGAAGTGAAGCTTTCTTT.